What follows is one T cell receptor (beta chain) and its context. What it binds is unknown. The CDR3 sequence is 14 residues long. The germline V gene encodes CDR1 SNHLY and CDR2 FYNNEI. V lost 6 bases and J lost 3; bases outside the gene matches: 7. This sample stems from a study of T cell responses to AZD1222 COVID-19 vaccine. Study-wide results and limits: Only a handful of AZD1222 recipients tested seropositive at baseline.

The method was immunoSEQ multiplex PCR; TCRdb's version includes in-frame clones alone and lacks a portion of them. The sample includes 57,000 or so clones, about 81% seen only once; the top ten take 26%. The receptor was derived from an adult who received the AZD1222 COVID-19 vaccine. Material: peripheral blood, obtained 28 days after the second AZD1222 dose. The J gene is TRBJ1-1, the V gene TRBV2, with TRBD1 matching 7 bases. CDR3 protein: CASSVQGLDTEAFF. The CDR3 region has the DNA TGTGCCAGCAGCGTACAGGGGTTGGACACTGAAGCTTTCTTT.